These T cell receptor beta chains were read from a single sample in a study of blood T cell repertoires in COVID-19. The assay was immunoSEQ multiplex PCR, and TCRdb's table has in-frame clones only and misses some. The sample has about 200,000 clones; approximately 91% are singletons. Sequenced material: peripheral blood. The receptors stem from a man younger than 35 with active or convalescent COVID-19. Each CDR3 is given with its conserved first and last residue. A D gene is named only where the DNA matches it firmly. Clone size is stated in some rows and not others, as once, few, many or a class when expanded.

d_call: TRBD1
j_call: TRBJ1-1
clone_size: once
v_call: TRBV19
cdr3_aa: CASSLNGQGTLNTEAFF
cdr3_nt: TGTGCCAGTAGCCTAAATGGACAGGGAACTCTCAACACTGAAGCTTTCTTT

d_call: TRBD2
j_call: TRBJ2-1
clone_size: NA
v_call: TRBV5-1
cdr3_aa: CASSLAGGTTSDNEQFF
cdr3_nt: TGCGCCAGCAGCTTGGCGGGAGGGACTACAAGCGACAATGAGCAGTTCTTC

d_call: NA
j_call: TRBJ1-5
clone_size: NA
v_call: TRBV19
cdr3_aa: CASSSADQPQHF
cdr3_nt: TGTGCCAGTAGCTCGGCGGATCAGCCCCAGCATTTT

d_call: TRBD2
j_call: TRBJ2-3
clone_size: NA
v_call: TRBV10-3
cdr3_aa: CATAFGTSGSEDTQYF
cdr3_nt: TGTGCCACCGCGTTTGGGACTAGCGGGAGTGAGGATACGCAGTATTTT

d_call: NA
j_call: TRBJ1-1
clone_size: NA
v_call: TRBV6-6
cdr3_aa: CASSVQGYTEAFF
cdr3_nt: TGTGCCAGCAGTGTACAGGGTTACACTGAAGCTTTCTTT

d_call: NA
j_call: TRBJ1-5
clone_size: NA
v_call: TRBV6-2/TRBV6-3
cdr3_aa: CASSYRGAGGNQPQHF
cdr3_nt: TGTGCCAGCAGTTACCGGGGGGCTGGGGGCAATCAGCCCCAGCATTTT

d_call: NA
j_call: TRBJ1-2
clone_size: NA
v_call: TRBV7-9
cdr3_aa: CASSGQGYGYTF
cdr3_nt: TGTGCCAGCAGCGGGCAGGGCTATGGCTACACCTTC

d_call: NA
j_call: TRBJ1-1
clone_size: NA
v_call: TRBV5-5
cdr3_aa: CASSSTQGLGTEAFF
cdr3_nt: TGTGCCAGCAGCTCTACCCAGGGGTTGGGCACTGAAGCTTTCTTT

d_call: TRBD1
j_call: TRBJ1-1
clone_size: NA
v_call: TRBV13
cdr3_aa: CASSSLGQLNTEAFF
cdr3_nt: TGTGCCAGCAGCTCATTGGGACAGTTGAACACTGAAGCTTTCTTT

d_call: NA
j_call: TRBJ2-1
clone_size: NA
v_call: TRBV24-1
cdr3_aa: CATRDRWGNEQFF
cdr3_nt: TGTGCCACCAGGGACAGATGGGGCAATGAGCAGTTCTTC

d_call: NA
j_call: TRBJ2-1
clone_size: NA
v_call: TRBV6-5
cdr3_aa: CASSRTGNEQFF
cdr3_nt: TGTGCCAGCAGCCGGACGGGGAATGAGCAGTTCTTC

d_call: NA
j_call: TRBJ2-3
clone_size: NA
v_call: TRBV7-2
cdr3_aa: CASSFNIPDTQYF
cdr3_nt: TGTGCCAGCAGCTTTAACATACCAGATACGCAGTATTTT

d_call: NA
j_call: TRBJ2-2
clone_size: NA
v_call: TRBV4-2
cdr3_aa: CASSPRLVSTGELFF
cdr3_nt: TGTGCCAGCAGCCCACGGCTAGTAAGCACCGGGGAGCTGTTTTTT

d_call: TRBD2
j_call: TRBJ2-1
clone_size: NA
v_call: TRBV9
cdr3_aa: CASSGQNSTSGSSIDEQFF
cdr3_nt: TGTGCCAGCAGCGGACAAAATTCGACTAGCGGGAGTAGTATCGATGAGCAGTTCTTC

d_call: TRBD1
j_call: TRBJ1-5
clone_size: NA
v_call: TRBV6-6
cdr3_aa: CASSYMQGVFNQPQHF
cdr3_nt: TGTGCCAGCAGCTATATGCAGGGGGTATTCAATCAGCCCCAGCATTTT

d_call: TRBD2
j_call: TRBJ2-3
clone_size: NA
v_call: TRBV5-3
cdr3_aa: CARSLIVWRGGRDTQYF
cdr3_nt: TGTGCCAGAAGCTTGATCGTCTGGCGGGGGGGCCGGGATACGCAGTATTTT

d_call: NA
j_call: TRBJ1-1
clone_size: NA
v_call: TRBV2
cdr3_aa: CATTDRLNTEAFF
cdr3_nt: TGTGCCACCACCGACAGGTTGAACACTGAAGCTTTCTTT

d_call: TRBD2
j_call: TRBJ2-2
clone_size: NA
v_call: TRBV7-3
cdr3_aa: CASSVTSGSGELFF
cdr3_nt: TGTGCCAGCAGCGTCACTAGCGGGTCCGGGGAGCTGTTTTTT

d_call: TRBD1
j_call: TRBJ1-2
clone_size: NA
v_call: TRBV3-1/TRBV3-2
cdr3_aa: CASEGTGDYGYTF
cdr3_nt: TGTGCCAGCGAGGGGACAGGGGATTATGGCTACACCTTC

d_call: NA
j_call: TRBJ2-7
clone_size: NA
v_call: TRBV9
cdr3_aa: CASSTQGWDYEQYF
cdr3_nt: TGTGCCAGCAGCACCCAGGGTTGGGACTACGAGCAGTACTTC

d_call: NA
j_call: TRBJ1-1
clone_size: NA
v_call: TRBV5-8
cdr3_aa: CASSFHRDVNTEAFF
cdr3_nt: TGTGCCAGCAGCTTCCACAGGGACGTGAACACTGAAGCTTTCTTT

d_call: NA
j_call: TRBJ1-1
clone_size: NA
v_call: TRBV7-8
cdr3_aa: CASSLDSTMNTEAFF
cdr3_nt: TGTGCCAGCAGCTTAGACTCCACCATGAACACTGAAGCTTTCTTT

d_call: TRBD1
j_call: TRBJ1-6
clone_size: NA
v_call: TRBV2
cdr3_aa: CASSEITGDNSPLHF
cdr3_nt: TGTGCCAGCAGCGAAATCACAGGGGATAATTCACCCCTCCACTTT

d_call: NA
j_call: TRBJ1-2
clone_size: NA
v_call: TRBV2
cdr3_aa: CASSETNRGYGYTF
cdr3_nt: TGTGCCAGCAGTGAAACAAATAGGGGCTATGGCTACACCTTC

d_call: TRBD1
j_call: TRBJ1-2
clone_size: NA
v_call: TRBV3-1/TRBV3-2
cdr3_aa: CASSHGPGTGSSNYGYTF
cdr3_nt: TGTGCCAGCAGCCACGGACCCGGGACAGGGAGTTCTAACTATGGCTACACCTTC

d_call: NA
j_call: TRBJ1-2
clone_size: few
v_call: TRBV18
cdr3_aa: CASSHLQGPYGYTF
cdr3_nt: TGTGCCAGCTCCCATCTTCAGGGTCCCTATGGCTACACCTTC

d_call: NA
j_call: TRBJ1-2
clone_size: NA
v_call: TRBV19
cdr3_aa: CASTNRNYGYTF
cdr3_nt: TGTGCCAGTACCAACAGGAACTATGGCTACACCTTC

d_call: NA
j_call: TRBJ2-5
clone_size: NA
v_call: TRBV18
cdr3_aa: CASSPRQETQYF
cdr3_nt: TGTGCCAGCTCACCCCGCCAAGAGACCCAGTACTTC

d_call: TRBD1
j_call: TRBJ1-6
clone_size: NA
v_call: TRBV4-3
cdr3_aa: CASSQEGQGASPLHF
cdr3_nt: TGCGCCAGCAGCCAAGAGGGACAGGGGGCATCACCCCTCCACTTT

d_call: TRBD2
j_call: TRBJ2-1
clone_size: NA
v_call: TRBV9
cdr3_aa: CASSLAGPASGHNEQFF
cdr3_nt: TGTGCCAGCAGCTTAGCAGGGCCGGCTAGCGGGCACAATGAGCAGTTCTTC

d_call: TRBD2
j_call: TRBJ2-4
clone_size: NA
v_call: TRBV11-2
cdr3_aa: CASSLELAGKNIQYF
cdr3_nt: TGTGCCAGCAGCTTAGAACTAGCGGGCAAAAACATTCAGTACTTC

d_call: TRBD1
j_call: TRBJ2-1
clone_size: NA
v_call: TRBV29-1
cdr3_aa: CSVGTGRNEQFF
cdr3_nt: TGCAGCGTTGGGACAGGGAGAAATGAGCAGTTCTTC